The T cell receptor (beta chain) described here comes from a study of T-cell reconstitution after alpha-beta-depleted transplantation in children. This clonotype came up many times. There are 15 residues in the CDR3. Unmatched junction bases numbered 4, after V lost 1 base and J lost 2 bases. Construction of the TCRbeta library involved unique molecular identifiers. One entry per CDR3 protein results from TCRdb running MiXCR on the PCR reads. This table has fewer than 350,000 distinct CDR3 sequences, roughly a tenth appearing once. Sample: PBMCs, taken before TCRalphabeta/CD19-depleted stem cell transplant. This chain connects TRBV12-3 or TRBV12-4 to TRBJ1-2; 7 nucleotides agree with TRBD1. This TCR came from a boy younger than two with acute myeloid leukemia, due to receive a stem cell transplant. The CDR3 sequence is CASSLVRQGNYGYTF. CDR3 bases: TGTGCCAGCAGTTTAGTAAGACAGGGAAACTATGGCTACACCTTC.